These 7 T cell receptor beta chains were all obtained from the same sample, sequenced in a study of cytomegalovirus exposure and HLA in healthy donors. Use of 60 Vbeta and 13 Jbeta primers characterized the PCR. Method: immunoSEQ multiplex PCR; TCRdb's copy keeps in-frame clones and lacks some. This sample has 150,000 to 200,000 clones; 81% occur once, and the top ten carry about 3%. The sequenced sample consisted of PBMCs. The source of these receptors is a man aged 35-49 years in good health and CMV-seropositive.

J is TRBJ1-4 and V is TRBV6-5; possibly TRBD1 for D (5 bases). Germline-derived CDR1 and CDR2 are MNHEY and SVGAGI. Trimming stripped 2 bases from V and 6 bases from J, with 7 bases between. The CDR3 covers 13 residues. The CDR3 loop is CASSYDRDEKLFF. The CDR3 DNA sequence: TGTGCCAGCAGTTACGACAGAGATGAAAAACTGTTTTTT.

Only one count was recorded for this clone. V is TRBV5-1 and J is TRBJ2-7; possibly TRBD1 for D (6 bases). Germline V CDR1 and CDR2: SGHRS, YFSETQ. This CDR3 region has 14 residues. V was shortened by 3 bases and J by 1 base, with 11 bases between the two germline ends. The CDR3 bases are TGCGCCAGCAGCTCGTTACAGGGATCCTACGAGCAGTACTTC. Amino acids: CASSSLQGSYEQYF.

This clone appeared a single time. V is TRBV30 and J is TRBJ2-1; possibly TRBD2 for D (5 bases). Per germline, CDR1 GTSNPN and CDR2 SVGIG (reference sequence). V gave up 2 bases and J gave up 2 bases, with 10 bases separating them. This CDR3 spans 14 amino acids. The CDR3 bases are TGTGCCTGGAGTACCGTGGGAGCCTACAATGAGCAGTTCTTC. Protein: CAWSTVGAYNEQFF.

The chain couples TRBV7-9 to TRBJ2-4, with 8 positions matching TRBD1. The V gene's germline CDR1 is SEHNR and CDR2 FQNEAQ (reference sequence). The CDR3 runs 16 residues. Trimming cost V 6 bases and J 6 bases; bases outside gene matches: 13. CDR3 amino acids: CASSQFVGQGTNIQYF. CDR3 DNA sequence: TGTGCCAGCAGTCAGTTCGTAGGACAGGGAACAAACATTCAGTACTTC.

A word on this clone: Mismatch with germline at one junction end may stem from a read error. This chain connects TRBV10-3 to TRBJ2-6; D is unclear. This CDR3 has 16 residues. The V gene's germline CDR1 is ENHRY and CDR2 SYGVKD. CDR3 in amino acids: CASSYSRNPGANVLTF. CDR3 bases: TGTGCCAGCAGTTACTCCAGGAATCCCGGGGCCAACGTCCTGACTTTC.

The CDR3 sequence is CASSLVPGQPTRQFF. CDR3 DNA sequence: TGTGCCAGCAGCTTAGTTCCCGGACAGCCCACTCGACAGTTCTTC. The chain links TRBV7-2 to TRBJ2-1; perhaps TRBD1 as D (6 bases). V lost 1 base and J lost 13, with 20 bases in between. The CDR3 contains 15 residues. The germline V gene encodes CDR1 SGHTA and CDR2 FQGNSA.

The chain links TRBV5-1 to TRBJ2-5, with 10 bases aligning to TRBD2. V shed 0 bases and J 0 bases; nucleotides not matched to a gene: 8. The CDR3 is made up of 18 amino acids. CDR1 SGHRS and CDR2 YFSETQ come from the germline V gene. The CDR3 coding sequence is TGCGCCAGCAGCTTGGTACCAGCGGGGGGGAACAACCAAGAGACCCAGTACTTC. Its protein is CASSLVPAGGNNQETQYF.